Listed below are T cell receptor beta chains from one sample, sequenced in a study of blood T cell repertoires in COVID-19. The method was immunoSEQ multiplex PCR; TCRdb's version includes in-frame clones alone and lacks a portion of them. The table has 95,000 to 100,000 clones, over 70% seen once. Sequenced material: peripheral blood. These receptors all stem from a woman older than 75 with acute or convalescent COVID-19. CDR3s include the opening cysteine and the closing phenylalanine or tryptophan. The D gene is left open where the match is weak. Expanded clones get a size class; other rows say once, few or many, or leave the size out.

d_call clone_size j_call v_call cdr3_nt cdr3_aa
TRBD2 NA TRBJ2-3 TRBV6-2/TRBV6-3 TGTGCCAGCAGTTCCTGGGAGGGAGTCGGGACGGATACGCAGTATTTT CASSSWEGVGTDTQYF
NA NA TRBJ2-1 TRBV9 TGTGCCAGCAGCGTGGGCGGGTCCACCTACAATGAGCAGTTCTTC CASSVGGSTYNEQFF
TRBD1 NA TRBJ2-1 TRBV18 TGTGCCAGCTCACCACCGTTCGGGGACAGGGAATTGAATGAGCAGTTCTTC CASSPPFGDRELNEQFF
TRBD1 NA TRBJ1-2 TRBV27 TGTGCCAGCAGTCCACAGGGGACCTATGGCTACACCTTC CASSPQGTYGYTF
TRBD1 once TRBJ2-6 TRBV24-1 TGTGCCACCAGTGACGCCCGGGACAGGGTCTCTGGGGCCAACGTCCTGACTTTC CATSDARDRVSGANVLTF
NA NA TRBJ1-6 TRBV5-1 TGCGCCAGCAGCACGGGGGGCAGGGATTCACCCCTCCACTTT CASSTGGRDSPLHF
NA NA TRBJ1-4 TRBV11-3 TGTGCCGACCTGGGGGGGCGCGTAAAACTGTTTTTT CADLGGRVKLFF
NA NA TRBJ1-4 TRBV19 TGTGCCAGTCGGATTGGGGGGAGCGAAAAACTGTTTTTT CASRIGGSEKLFF
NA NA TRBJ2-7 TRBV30 TGTGCCTGGAGTGTTTGGGACACCCTCTACGAGCAGTACTTC CAWSVWDTLYEQYF
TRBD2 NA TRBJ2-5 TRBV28 TGTGCCAGCAGCCCGAAATTTCGAGGGATCCCGGGGGGGGAGACCCAGTACTTC CASSPKFRGIPGGETQYF
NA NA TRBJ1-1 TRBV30 TGTGCCTGGAGGTCTAACACTGAAGCTTTCTTT CAWRSNTEAFF
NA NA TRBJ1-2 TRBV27 TGTGCCAGCAGTTTTAACAGGGAGGGCTATGGCTACACCTTC CASSFNREGYGYTF
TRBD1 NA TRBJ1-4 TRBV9 TGTGCCAGCAGCGTAGGGACAGGGCGAGGGGAAAAACTGTTTTTT CASSVGTGRGEKLFF
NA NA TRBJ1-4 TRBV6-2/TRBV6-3 TGTGCCAGCAGTTACCGGGGAGCAACTAATGAAAAACTGTTTTTT CASSYRGATNEKLFF
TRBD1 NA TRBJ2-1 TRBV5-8 TGTGCCAGCAGCTTGAGGACAGGGGGCGGCTACAATGAGCAGTTCTTC CASSLRTGGGYNEQFF
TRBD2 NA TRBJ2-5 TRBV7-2 TGTGCCAGCAGCCCGAGCGGGGTACAAGAGACCCAGTACTTC CASSPSGVQETQYF
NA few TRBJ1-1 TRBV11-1 TGTGCCAGCAGCCCACCTTATGGACAGCCGAACACTGAAGCTTTCTTT CASSPPYGQPNTEAFF
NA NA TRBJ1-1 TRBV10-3 TGTGCCATCTCATTCCAGGGATCGAACACTGAAGCTTTCTTT CAISFQGSNTEAFF
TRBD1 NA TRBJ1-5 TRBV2 TGTGCCAGCAGCCCAAGAACAGGGGGCGGCAATCAGCCCCAGCATTTT CASSPRTGGGNQPQHF
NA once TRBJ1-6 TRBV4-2 TGTGCCAGCAGCCAAGACAGGGGTCCTAATTCACCCCTCCACTTT CASSQDRGPNSPLHF
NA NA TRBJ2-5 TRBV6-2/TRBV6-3 TGTGCCAGCAGTTTATCTGACGGGGTAGAGACCCAGTACTTC CASSLSDGVETQYF
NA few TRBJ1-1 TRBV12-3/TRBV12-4 TGTGCCAGCAGAGACGGGGGACGGGGGGAAGCTTTCTTT CASRDGGRGEAFF
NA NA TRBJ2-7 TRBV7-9 TGTGCCAGCAGCTTGTCAGGGTTGGTAAACTACGAGCAGTACTTC CASSLSGLVNYEQYF
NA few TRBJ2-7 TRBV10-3 TGTGCCATCAGCGGGGGGACAGGAGGCTACGAGCAGTACTTC CAISGGTGGYEQYF
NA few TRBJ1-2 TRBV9 TGTGCCAGCAGCGTAGATAGATACTATGGCTACACCTTC CASSVDRYYGYTF
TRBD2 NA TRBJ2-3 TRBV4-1 TGCGCCAGCAGCCCCCGAAACGAACTAGCGGGGGGGACGCAGTATTTT CASSPRNELAGGTQYF
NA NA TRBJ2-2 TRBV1 TGCACCAGCATCGGGTGGGGAGTCACCGGGGAGCTGTTTTTT CTSIGWGVTGELFF
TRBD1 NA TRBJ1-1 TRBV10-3 TGTGCCTCTACGCCACAGGGACAGATGACTGAAGCTTTCTTT CASTPQGQMTEAFF
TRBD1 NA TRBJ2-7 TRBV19 TGTGCCAGTAGCCTCGGGACAGGGGCCTACGAGCAGTACTTC CASSLGTGAYEQYF
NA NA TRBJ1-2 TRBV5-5 TGTGCCAGCAGCTTGTCAGGACGGGGTGGCTACACCTTC CASSLSGRGGYTF
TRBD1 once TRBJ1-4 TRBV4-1 TGCGCCAGCAGCCAAGATGGGACAGCAAATGAAAAACTGTTTTTT CASSQDGTANEKLFF
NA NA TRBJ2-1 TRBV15 TGTGCCACCAGCAGAGATGTTCGTTATGAGCAGTTCTTC CATSRDVRYEQFF
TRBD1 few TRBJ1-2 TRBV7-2 TGTGCCAGCAGCTTAGCCACGCAAGGACAGGTGCGAACCTTC CASSLATQGQVRTF
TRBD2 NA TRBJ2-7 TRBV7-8 TGTGCCAGCAGCTTAACGCGGGGGGCGACCTACGAGCAGTACTTC CASSLTRGATYEQYF
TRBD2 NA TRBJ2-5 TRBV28 TGTGCCAGCAGTTTCCAGCGGGGCAACCCGGAGACCCAGTACTTC CASSFQRGNPETQYF
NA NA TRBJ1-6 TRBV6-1 TGTGCCAGCAGTGAAAGTAGACAGCGGGCGCTTTCACCCCTCCACTTT CASSESRQRALSPLHF
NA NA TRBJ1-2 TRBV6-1 TGTGCCAGCAGTGAAGGGGGGGGCTATGGCTACACCTTC CASSEGGGYGYTF
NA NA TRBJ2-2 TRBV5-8 TGTGCCAGCAGTTCCGGGACACTTAGAAACACCGGGGAGCTGTTTTTT CASSSGTLRNTGELFF
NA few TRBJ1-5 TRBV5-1 TGCGCCAGCAGCCGTACAGGGCGGGGGAATCAGCCCCAGCATTTT CASSRTGRGNQPQHF
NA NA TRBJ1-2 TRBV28 TGTGCCAGCGGGCCTCGGGACACTTATGGCTACACCTTC CASGPRDTYGYTF
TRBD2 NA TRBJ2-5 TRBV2 TGTGCCAGCACCCGGGGGGGGCAAGAGACCCAGTACTTC CASTRGGQETQYF
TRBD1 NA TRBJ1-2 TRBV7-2 TGTGCCAGCAGAAGGGACAGAGCTAACTATGGCTACACCTTC CASRRDRANYGYTF
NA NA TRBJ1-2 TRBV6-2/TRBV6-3 TGTGCCAGCAGTTCTGGTCGGGTTATCTTAGACTACACCTTC CASSSGRVILDYTF
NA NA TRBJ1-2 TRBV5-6 TGTGCCAGCAGCCTGAGCTCCCACCCCCTCTATGGCTACACCTTC CASSLSSHPLYGYTF
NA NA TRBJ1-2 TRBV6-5 TGTGCCAGCAGTTCGACAGCTGGCTACACCTTC CASSSTAGYTF
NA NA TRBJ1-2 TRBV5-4 TGTGCCAGCAGCCCTCCGGACAGCGCTAACTATGGCTACACCTTC CASSPPDSANYGYTF
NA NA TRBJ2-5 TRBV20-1 TGCAGTGCTAGTGATTTCGCGGGGACCCAAGAGACCCAGTACTTC CSASDFAGTQETQYF
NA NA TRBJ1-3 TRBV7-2 TGTGCCAGCAGCTCTAGAGAGACTGGTCTTTTTAGCTCTGGAAACACCATATATTTT CASSSRETGLFSSGNTIYF
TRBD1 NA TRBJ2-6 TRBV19 TGTGCCAGTAACAAACAGGGGGCGGCTGGGGCCAACGTCCTGACTTTC CASNKQGAAGANVLTF
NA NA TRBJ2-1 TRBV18 TGTGCCAGCTCACCACCGACGGGGAACTACAATGAGCAGTTCTTC CASSPPTGNYNEQFF
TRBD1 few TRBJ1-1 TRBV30 TGTGCCTGGAGGCAGAGGGGGCGGAACACTGAAGCTTTCTTT CAWRQRGRNTEAFF
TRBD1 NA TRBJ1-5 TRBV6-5 TGTGCCAGCGCCGACAGGGCCTATAGCAATCAGCCCCAGCATTTT CASADRAYSNQPQHF